Each of the 8 T cell receptor beta chains below was sequenced from the same sample in a study of CD8+ T cells in alopecia areata. After isolation, RNA underwent reverse transcription to generate cDNA as the sequencing template. Clones were sequenced by immunoSEQ multiplex PCR, and TCRdb holds only the in-frame ones, with some missing. The sample shows about 150,000 clones, around 50% of them seen only once. The specimen was CD8+ T cells sorted from blood, collected at week 0. Receptor source: a human donor with alopecia areata.

This clone has just one count. This sequence joins TRBV11-2 and TRBJ2-1; D perhaps matches TRBD1 (5 bases). The germline V gene has CDR1 SGHAT and CDR2 FQNNGV. CDR3 length equals 11 residues. V was shortened by 5 bases and J by 9 bases, with 8 bases between the two germline ends. As DNA, the CDR3 is TGTGCCAGCAGCCGCCAGGGTGAGCAGTTCTTC. Translated: CASSRQGEQFF. The full variable domain, in which reference TRBV11-2 and TRBJ2-1 provide the parts outside the CDR3, is EAGVAQSPRYKIIEKRQSVAFWCNPISGHATLYWYQQILGQGPKLLIQFQNNGVVDDSQLPKDRFSAERLKGVDSTLKIQPAKLEDSAVYLCASSRQGEQFFGPGTRLTVL.

This chain connects TRBV30 to TRBJ1-2, with 10 bases fitting TRBD1. The CDR3 runs to 14 residues. Germline-derived CDR1 and CDR2 are GTSNPN and SVGIG (reference sequence). Germline trimming cut 4 bases from V and 7 bases from J; bases unmatched to any gene: 9. The CDR3 loop reads CAWNSGTGVGGYTF. For the CDR3, the DNA is TGTGCCTGGAACTCCGGGACAGGGGTCGGTGGCTACACCTTC.

J is TRBJ2-5 and V is TRBV27; 10 bases are a match to TRBD2. CDR1 is MNHEY and CDR2 is SMNVEV in the germline V gene (reference sequence). CDR3 size: 16 residues. The V gene end was trimmed by 2 bases and the J gene end by 4 bases; junction bases not matched to a gene: 7. CDR3 in amino acids: CASSLTSGATLETQYF. The CDR3 DNA sequence: TGTGCCAGCAGTTTAACTAGCGGGGCGACCCTAGAGACCCAGTACTTC.

In its sample, this clone was seen a few times. The chain carries TRBV5-6 and TRBJ2-7; D unclear. Trimming removed 4 bases at V and 2 bases at J, with 13 bases between. The CDR3 is 14 residues long. Germline lookup yields CDR1 SGHDT and CDR2 YYEEEE. CDR3 nucleotide sequence: TGTGCCAGCAGCCCAACTGTCAGCACCTACGAGCAGTACTTC. This codes for CASSPTVSTYEQYF.

The chain recombines TRBV30 with TRBJ1-1; the D is unclear. V lost 0 bases and J lost 3, with 20 bases in between. This CDR3 has 17 residues. CDR1 is GTSNPN and CDR2 is SVGIG in the germline V gene (reference sequence). The CDR3 region is CAWSVSISPDLHTEAFF. The CDR3 DNA reads TGTGCCTGGAGTGTCTCCATCTCTCCAGATCTCCACACTGAAGCTTTCTTT. Together with reference TRBV30 and TRBJ1-1, the CDR3 gives the full variable domain: SQTIHQWPATLVQPVGSPLSLECTVEGTSNPNLYWYRQAAGRGLQLLFYSVGIGQISSEVPQNLSASRPQDRQFILSSKKLLLSDSGFYLCAWSVSISPDLHTEAFFGQGTRLTVV.

This clone appeared a few times. The chain recombines TRBV13 with TRBJ1-2; TRBD1 agrees at 8 bases. J gave up 6 bases and V 2 bases, and 8 bases lay outside the gene matches. The CDR3 runs to 15 residues. Per the germline V gene, CDR1 is PRHDT and CDR2 is FYEKMQ (reference sequence). CDR3 sequence: CASSLLNRGADGYTF. The CDR3 nucleotides are TGTGCCAGCAGCTTACTGAACAGGGGGGCGGATGGCTACACCTTC.

This clone turned up a few times. The gene calls are TRBV29-1 and TRBJ2-6; the D gene is possibly TRBD1 (6 bases). Germline V gene data show CDR1 as SQVTM and CDR2 as ANQGSEA. The CDR3 is 16 residues long. With 5 bases removed from V and 0 bases from J, the gap between germline ends came to 14 bases. In DNA, the CDR3 is TGCAGCGTTAAGGGACAAGTTGGCTCTGGGGCCAACGTCCTGACTTTC. This gives the protein CSVKGQVGSGANVLTF.

This chain joins TRBV29-1 and TRBJ1-2, with TRBD1 identical over 8 bases. This CDR3 is built from 13 residues. Germline-derived CDR1 and CDR2 are SQVTM and ANQGSEA. J lost 4 bases, V lost 6 bases, and 7 bases had no gene match. CDR3 nucleotides: TGCAGCGTCACAGGGGGGGTTGGCTATGGCTACACCTTC. Its translation: CSVTGGVGYGYTF.